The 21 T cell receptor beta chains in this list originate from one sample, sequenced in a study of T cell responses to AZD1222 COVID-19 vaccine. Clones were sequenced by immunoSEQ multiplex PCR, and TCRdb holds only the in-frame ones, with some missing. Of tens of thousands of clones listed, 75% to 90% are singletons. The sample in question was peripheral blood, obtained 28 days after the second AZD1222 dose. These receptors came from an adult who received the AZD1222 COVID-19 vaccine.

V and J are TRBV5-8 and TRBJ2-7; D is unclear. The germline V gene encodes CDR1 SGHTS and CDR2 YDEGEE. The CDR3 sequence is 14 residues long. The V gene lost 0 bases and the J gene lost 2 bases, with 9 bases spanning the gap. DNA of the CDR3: TGTGCCAGCAGCTTGGGCCGTCTGACCTACGAGCAGTACTTC. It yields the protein CASSLGRLTYEQYF.

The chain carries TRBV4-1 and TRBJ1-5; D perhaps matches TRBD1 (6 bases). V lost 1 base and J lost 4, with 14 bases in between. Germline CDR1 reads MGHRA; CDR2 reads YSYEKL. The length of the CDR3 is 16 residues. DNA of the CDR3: TGCGCCAGCAGCCAAGTTGGCAGGGGCCTAAATCAGCCCCAGCATTTT. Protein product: CASSQVGRGLNQPQHF.

CDR3 region: CASRTALNTEAFF. The CDR3 nucleotides read TGTGCCAGCAGGACAGCCCTAAACACTGAAGCTTTCTTT. The chain is built from TRBV28 and TRBJ1-1, with D possibly matching TRBD1 (5 bases). Per germline, CDR1 MDHEN and CDR2 SYDVKM. V dropped 6 bases and J dropped 2 bases, with 10 bases sitting between them. The CDR3 sequence is 13 residues long.

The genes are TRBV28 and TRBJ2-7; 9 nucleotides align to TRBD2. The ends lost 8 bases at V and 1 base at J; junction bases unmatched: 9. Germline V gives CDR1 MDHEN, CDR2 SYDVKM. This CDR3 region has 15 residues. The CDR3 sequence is CASGEAGGFSYEQYF. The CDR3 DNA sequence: TGTGCCAGCGGGGAAGCGGGGGGCTTTTCCTACGAGCAGTACTTC.

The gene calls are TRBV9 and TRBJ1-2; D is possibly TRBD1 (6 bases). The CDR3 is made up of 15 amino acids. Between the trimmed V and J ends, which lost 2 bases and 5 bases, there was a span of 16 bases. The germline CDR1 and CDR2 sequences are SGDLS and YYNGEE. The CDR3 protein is CASSVTGHPSYGYTF. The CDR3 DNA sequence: TGTGCCAGCAGCGTGACAGGTCACCCCTCTTATGGCTACACCTTC.

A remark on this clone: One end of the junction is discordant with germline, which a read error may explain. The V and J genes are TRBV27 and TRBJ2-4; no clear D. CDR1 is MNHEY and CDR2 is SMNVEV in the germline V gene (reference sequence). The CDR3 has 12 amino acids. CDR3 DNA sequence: TGCGCAACCGGGCTAGTCAAAAACATTCAGTACTTC. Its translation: CATGLVKNIQYF.

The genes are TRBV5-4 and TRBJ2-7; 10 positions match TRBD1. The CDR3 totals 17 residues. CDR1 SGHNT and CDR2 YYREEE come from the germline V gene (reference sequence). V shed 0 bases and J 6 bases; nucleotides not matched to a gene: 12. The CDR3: CASSLGAPGQGSGEQYF. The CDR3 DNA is TGTGCCAGCAGCTTGGGAGCCCCGGGACAGGGGTCCGGCGAGCAGTACTTC. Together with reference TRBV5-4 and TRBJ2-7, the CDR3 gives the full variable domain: ETGVTQSPTHLIKTRGQQVTLRCSSQSGHNTVSWYQQALGQGPQFIFQYYREEENGRGNFPPRFSGLQFPNYSSELNVNALELDDSALYLCASSLGAPGQGSGEQYFGPGTRLTVT.

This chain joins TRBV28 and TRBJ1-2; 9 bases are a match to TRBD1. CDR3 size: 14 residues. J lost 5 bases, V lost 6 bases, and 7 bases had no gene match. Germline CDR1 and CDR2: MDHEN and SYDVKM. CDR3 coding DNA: TGTGCCAGCAGCCTCCGGGACAGGGCATATGGCTACACCTTC. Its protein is CASSLRDRAYGYTF.

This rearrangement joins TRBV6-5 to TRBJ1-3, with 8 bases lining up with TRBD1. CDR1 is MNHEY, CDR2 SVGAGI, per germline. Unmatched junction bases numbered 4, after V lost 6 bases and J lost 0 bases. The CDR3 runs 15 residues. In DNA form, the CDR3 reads TGTGCCAGCAGCGACGGGACAGGCTCTGGAAACACCATATATTTT. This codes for CASSDGTGSGNTIYF.

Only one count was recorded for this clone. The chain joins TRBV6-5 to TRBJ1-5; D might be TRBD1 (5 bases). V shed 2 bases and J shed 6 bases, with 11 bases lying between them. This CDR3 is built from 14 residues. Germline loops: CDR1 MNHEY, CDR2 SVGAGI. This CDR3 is CASSYVGGRQPQHF. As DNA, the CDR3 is TGTGCCAGCAGTTACGTCGGGGGTCGTCAGCCCCAGCATTTT.

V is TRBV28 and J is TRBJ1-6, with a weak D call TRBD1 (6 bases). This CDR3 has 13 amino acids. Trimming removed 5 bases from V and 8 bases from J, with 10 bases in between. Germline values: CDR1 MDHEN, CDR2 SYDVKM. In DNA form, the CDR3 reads TGTGCCAGCAGTACGAACAGGGATTCACCCCTCCACTTT. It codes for CASSTNRDSPLHF.

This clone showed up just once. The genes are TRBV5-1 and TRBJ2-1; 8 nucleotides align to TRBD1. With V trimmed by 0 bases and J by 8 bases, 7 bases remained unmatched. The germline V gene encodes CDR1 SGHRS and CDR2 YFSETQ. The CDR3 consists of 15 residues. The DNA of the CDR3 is TGCGCCAGCAGCTTGGAGGGCAGGGGGCTGGATGAGCAGTTCTTC. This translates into CASSLEGRGLDEQFF. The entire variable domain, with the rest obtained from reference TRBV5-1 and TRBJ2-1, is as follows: KAGVTQTPRYLIKTRGQQVTLSCSPISGHRSVSWYQQTPGQGLQFLFEYFSETQRNKGNFPGRFSGRQFSNSRSEMNVSTLELGDSALYLCASSLEGRGLDEQFFGPGTRLTVL.

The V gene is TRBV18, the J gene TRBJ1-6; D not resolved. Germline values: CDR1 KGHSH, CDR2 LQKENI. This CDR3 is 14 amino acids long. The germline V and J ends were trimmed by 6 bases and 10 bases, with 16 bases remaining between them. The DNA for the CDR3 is TGTGCCAGCTCGGCCGGGTATACTGGCTCACCCCTCCACTTT. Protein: CASSAGYTGSPLHF.

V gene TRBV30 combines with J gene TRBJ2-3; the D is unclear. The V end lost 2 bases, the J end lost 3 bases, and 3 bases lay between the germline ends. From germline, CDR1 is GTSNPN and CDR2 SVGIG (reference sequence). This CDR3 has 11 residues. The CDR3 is CAWSLTDTQYF. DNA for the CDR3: TGTGCCTGGAGTCTTACAGATACGCAGTATTTT. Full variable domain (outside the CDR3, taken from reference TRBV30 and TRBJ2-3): SQTIHQWPATLVQPVGSPLSLECTVEGTSNPNLYWYRQAAGRGLQLLFYSVGIGQISSEVPQNLSASRPQDRQFILSSKKLLLSDSGFYLCAWSLTDTQYFGPGTRLTVL.

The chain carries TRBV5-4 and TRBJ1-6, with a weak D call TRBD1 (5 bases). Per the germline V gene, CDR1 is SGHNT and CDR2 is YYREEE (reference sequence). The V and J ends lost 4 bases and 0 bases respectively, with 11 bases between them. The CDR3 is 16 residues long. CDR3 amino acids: CASSPWGSSYNSPLHF. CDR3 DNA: TGTGCCAGCAGCCCCTGGGGGAGCTCCTATAATTCACCCCTCCACTTT. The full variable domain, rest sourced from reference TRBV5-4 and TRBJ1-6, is ETGVTQSPTHLIKTRGQQVTLRCSSQSGHNTVSWYQQALGQGPQFIFQYYREEENGRGNFPPRFSGLQFPNYSSELNVNALELDDSALYLCASSPWGSSYNSPLHFGNGTRLTVT.

CDR3 loop: CASSSFETGGANQPQHF. The DNA of the CDR3 is TGTGCCAGCAGCTCCTTCGAGACAGGAGGCGCGAATCAGCCCCAGCATTTT. The rearrangement joins TRBV7-9 to TRBJ1-5, with D possibly matching TRBD1 (6 bases). The CDR3 is 17 residues long. The V end lost 4 bases, the J end lost 4 bases, and 20 bases lay between the germline ends. CDR1 and CDR2 from the germline V gene are SEHNR and FQNEAQ (reference sequence).

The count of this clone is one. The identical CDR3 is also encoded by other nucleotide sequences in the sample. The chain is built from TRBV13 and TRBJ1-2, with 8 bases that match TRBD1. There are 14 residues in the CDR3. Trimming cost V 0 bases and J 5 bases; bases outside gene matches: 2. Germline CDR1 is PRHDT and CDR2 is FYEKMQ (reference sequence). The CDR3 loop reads CASSLGTGDYGYTF. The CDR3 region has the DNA TGTGCCAGCAGCTTAGGGACAGGGGATTATGGCTACACCTTC.

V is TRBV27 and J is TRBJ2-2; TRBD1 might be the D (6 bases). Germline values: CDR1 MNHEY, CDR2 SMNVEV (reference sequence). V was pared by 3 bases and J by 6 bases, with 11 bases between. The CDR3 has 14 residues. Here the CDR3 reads CASSFVRGSGELFF. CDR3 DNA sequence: TGTGCCAGCAGTTTCGTCAGGGGATCCGGGGAGCTGTTTTTT.

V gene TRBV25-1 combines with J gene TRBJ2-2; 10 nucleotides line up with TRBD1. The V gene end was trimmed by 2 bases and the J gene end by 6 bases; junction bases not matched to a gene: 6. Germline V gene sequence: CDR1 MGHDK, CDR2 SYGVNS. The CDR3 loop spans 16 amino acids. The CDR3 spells CASSESGGTGAGELFF. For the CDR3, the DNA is TGTGCCAGCAGTGAAAGCGGTGGGACAGGGGCCGGGGAGCTGTTTTTT.

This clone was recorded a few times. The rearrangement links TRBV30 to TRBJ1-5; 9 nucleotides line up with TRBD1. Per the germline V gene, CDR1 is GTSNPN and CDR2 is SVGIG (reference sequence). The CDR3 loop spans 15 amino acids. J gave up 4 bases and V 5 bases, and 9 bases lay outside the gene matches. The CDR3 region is CAWGDRAGVNQPQHF. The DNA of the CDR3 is TGTGCCTGGGGGGACAGGGCGGGGGTAAATCAGCCCCAGCATTTT.

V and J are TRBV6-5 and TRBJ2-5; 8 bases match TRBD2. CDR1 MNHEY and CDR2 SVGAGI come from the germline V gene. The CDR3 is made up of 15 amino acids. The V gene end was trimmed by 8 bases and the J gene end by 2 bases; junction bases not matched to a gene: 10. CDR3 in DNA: TGTGCCAGCTCCCCCTCTATAGCGGGGCAAGAGACCCAGTACTTC. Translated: CASSPSIAGQETQYF.